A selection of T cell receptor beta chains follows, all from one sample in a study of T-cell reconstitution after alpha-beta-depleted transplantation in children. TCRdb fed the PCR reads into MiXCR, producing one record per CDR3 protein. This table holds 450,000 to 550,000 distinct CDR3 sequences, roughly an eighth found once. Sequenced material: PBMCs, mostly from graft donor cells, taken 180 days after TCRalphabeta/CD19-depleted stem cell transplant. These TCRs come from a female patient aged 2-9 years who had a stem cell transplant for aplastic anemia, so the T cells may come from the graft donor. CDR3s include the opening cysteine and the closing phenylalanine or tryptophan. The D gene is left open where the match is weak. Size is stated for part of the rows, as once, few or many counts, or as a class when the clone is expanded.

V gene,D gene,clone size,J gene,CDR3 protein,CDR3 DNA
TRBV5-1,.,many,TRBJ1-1,CASSLEGEAFF,TGTGCCAGCAGCTTGGAGGGTGAAGCTTTCTTT
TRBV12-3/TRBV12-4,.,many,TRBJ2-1,CASSLVPNEQFF,TGTGCCAGCAGTTTGGTCCCCAATGAGCAGTTCTTC
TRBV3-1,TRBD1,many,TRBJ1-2,CASSLTGTGGDGYTF,TGTGCCAGCAGCCTTACCGGGACAGGGGGAGATGGCTACACCTTC
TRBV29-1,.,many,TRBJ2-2,CSVQEGANTGELFF,TGCAGCGTTCAGGAGGGCGCGAACACCGGGGAGCTGTTTTTT
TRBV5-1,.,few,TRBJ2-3,CASSLCQFTDTQYF,TGCGCCAGCAGCTTGTGTCAGTTCACAGATACGCAGTATTTT
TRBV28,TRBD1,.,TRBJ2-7,CASTPGTGGSYEQYF,TGTGCCAGCACCCCGGGGACAGGGGGCTCCTACGAGCAGTACTTC
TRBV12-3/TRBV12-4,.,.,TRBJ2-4,CASRDTGQNSQYF,TGTGCCAGCAGGGACACCGGCCAAAACAGTCAGTACTTC
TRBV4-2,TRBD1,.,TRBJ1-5,CASSPADRADQPQHF,TGTGCCAGCAGCCCCGCGGACAGGGCGGATCAGCCCCAGCATTTT
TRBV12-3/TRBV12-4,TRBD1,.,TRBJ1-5,CASSWGQSNQPQHF,TGTGCCAGCAGTTGGGGACAGAGCAATCAGCCCCAGCATTTT
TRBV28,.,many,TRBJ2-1,CASRGADSYNEQFF,TGTGCCAGCAGAGGGGCAGATTCATACAATGAGCAGTTCTTC
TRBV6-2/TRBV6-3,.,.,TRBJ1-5,CASSYKPNQPQHF,TGTGCCAGCAGTTACAAACCGAATCAGCCCCAGCATTTT
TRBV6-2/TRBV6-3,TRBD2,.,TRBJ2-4,CASSSHGGLAGGSAKNIQYF,TGTGCCAGCAGTTCCCACGGGGGACTAGCGGGAGGTTCCGCCAAAAACATTCAGTACTTC
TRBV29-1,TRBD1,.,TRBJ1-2,CSVYPGTGEGYGYTF,TGCAGCGTTTACCCCGGGACAGGGGAAGGCTATGGCTACACCTTC
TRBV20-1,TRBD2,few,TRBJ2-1,CSARDPTSGRAYNEQFF,TGCAGTGCTAGAGATCCAACTAGCGGGAGGGCCTACAATGAGCAGTTCTTC
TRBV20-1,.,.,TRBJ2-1,CSASAGYSSSYNEQFF,TGCAGTGCCAGCGCGGGCTACTCGAGCTCCTACAATGAGCAGTTCTTC
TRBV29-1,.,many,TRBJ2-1,CSVEEGVPYNEQFF,TGCAGCGTTGAAGAAGGGGTACCCTACAATGAGCAGTTCTTC
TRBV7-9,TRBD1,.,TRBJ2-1,CASSFPTGALSAEQFF,TGTGCCAGCAGCTTTCCGACAGGGGCTTTATCTGCTGAGCAGTTCTTC
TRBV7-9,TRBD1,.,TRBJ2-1,CASSPQGTGNYNEQFF,TGTGCCAGCAGCCCCCAGGGGACAGGGAACTACAATGAGCAGTTCTTC
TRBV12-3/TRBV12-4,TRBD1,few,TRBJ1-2,CASRDRVKNGYTF,TGTGCCAGCAGGGACAGGGTAAAGAATGGCTACACCTTC
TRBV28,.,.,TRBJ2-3,CASRGGGRITDTQYF,TGTGCCAGCAGGGGGGGGGGCCGAATCACAGATACGCAGTATTTT
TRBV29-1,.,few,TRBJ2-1,CSVEARQFYNEQFF,TGCAGCGTTGAAGCCAGGCAGTTCTACAATGAGCAGTTCTTC
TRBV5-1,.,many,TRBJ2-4,CASSSLLAKNIQYF,TGCGCCAGCAGCTCATTACTAGCCAAAAACATTCAGTACTTC
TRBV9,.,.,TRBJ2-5,CASSLGGVWDNQQETRYF,TGTGCCAGCAGTTTGGGTGGTGTATGGGACAATCAACAAGAGACCCGGTACTTC
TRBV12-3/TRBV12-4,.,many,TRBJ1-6,CASSFFDRNSPLHF,TGTGCCAGCAGTTTTTTCGACAGGAATTCACCCCTCCACTTT
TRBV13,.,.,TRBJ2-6,CASSRGLMGANVLTF,TGTGCCAGCAGCCGGGGACTTATGGGGGCCAACGTCCTGACTTTC
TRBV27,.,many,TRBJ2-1,CAAGLYNEQFF,TGTGCCGCGGGACTTTACAATGAGCAGTTCTTC
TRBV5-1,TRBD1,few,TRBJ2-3,CASSWTGEKGTDTQYF,TGCGCCAGCAGCTGGACAGGGGAGAAAGGCACAGATACGCAGTATTTT
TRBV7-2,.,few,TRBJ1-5,CASSLVGYNQPQHF,TGTGCCAGCAGCTTAGTTGGGTACAATCAGCCCCAGCATTTT
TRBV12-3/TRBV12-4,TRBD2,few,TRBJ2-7,CASRVWASGPYEQYF,TGTGCCAGCAGGGTCTGGGCTAGCGGACCCTACGAGCAGTACTTC
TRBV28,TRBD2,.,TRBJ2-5,CASSPYGREGQETQYF,TGTGCCAGCAGTCCCTACGGGAGGGAGGGACAAGAGACCCAGTACTTC
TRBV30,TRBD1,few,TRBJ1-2,CAWSLDRGFYGYTF,TGTGCCTGGAGTCTCGACAGGGGCTTCTATGGCTACACCTTC
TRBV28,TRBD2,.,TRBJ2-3,CASSSPRGRKADTQYF,TGTGCCAGCAGTTCCCCTCGCGGGAGAAAAGCAGATACGCAGTATTTT
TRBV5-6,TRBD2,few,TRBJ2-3,CASSSSGRSDTQYF,TGTGCCAGCAGCTCTAGCGGGAGGTCAGATACGCAGTATTTT
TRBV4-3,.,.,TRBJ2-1,CASSQGASYEQFF,TGCGCCAGCAGCCAAGGGGCTAGTTATGAGCAGTTCTTC
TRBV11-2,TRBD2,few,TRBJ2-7,CASSILGDSGLAGETYEQYF,TGTGCCAGCAGCATCCTCGGGGACTCGGGACTAGCGGGAGAGACTTACGAGCAGTACTTC
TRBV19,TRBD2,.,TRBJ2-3,CASSASTSGLTDTQYF,TGTGCCAGTAGCGCATCAACTAGCGGTCTCACAGATACGCAGTATTTT
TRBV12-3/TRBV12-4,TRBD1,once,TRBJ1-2,CASSQNRGHNYGYTF,TGTGCCAGCAGCCAAAACAGGGGGCACAACTATGGCTACACCTTC
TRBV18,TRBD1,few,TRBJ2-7,CASSPLEWDRGLGQYF,TGTGCCAGCTCACCACTGGAATGGGACAGGGGGCTGGGGCAGTACTTC
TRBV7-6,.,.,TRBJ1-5,CASSRDIDSNRPQHF,TGTGCCAGCAGCCGGGACATTGATAGCAATCGGCCCCAGCATTTT
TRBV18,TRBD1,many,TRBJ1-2,CASSLLPQGKANYGYTF,TGTGCCAGCTCACTTCTCCCACAGGGGAAGGCTAACTATGGCTACACCTTC
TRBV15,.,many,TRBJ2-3,CATSKAEDTDTQYF,TGTGCCACCAGCAAGGCTGAGGACACAGATACGCAGTATTTT
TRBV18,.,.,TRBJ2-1,CASSPLVVPFSYNEQFF,TGTGCCAGCTCACCACTTGTCGTACCGTTCTCCTACAATGAGCAGTTCTTC
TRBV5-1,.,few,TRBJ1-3,CASSAGEFGNTIYF,TGCGCCAGCAGCGCCGGAGAGTTTGGAAACACCATATATTTT
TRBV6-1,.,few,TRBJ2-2,CASSPQGRGSRITGELFF,TGTGCCAGCAGTCCACAGGGGAGGGGATCGCGGATCACCGGGGAGCTGTTTTTT
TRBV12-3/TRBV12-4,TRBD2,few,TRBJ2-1,CASSLAGRGTSGYNEQFF,TGTGCCAGCAGTTTAGCCGGGAGGGGGACTAGCGGATACAATGAGCAGTTCTTC
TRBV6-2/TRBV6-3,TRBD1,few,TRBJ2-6,CASRRPGQVGSGANVLTF,TGTGCCAGCAGACGACCGGGACAGGTGGGCTCTGGGGCCAACGTCCTGACTTTC
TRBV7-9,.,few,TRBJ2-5,CASSENRVGETQYF,TGTGCCAGCAGCGAAAACAGGGTGGGGGAGACCCAGTACTTC
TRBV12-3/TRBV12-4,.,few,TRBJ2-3,CASSTGGSVHTDTQYF,TGTGCCAGCAGTACTGGGGGTAGCGTCCACACAGATACGCAGTATTTT
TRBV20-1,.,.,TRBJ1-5,CSAPWGAVNQPQHF,TGCAGTGCTCCCTGGGGGGCAGTCAATCAGCCCCAGCATTTT